This T cell receptor beta chain was identified during a study of vaccination effects on CD4 cells after COVID-19. This clone has only one observation. Its antigen remains unknown. Libraries were prepared by immunoSEQ multiplex PCR; TCRdb keeps only in-frame clonotypes and omits some of them. The sample comprises about 64,000 clones, 60% to 80% of which are singletons, and 1.5% to 2% rests with the top ten. The V segment lost 6 bases and the J segment 5 bases; nucleotides outside the gene matches: 8. The germline V gene encodes CDR1 SGHVS and CDR2 FQNEAQ. The CDR3 runs to 15 residues. Peptide-pool stimulation followed by sequencing identified expanded antigen-specific CD4+ clonotypes in the ViraFEST assay. Subsequent to a culture period of roughly 11 days, CD4+ T cells were isolated. Two-dose BNT162b2 or mRNA-1273 vaccination was given to participants. According to the study, vaccine recipients showed no prior SARS-CoV-2 infection and negative nucleocapsid antibodies. IL-2 medium was substituted for half the medium on days 3 and 7.

This clonotype originated in a human donor who received a COVID-19 vaccine. This chain uses TRBV7-8 with TRBJ1-4; TRBD1 aligns across 8 bases. The material sequenced was CD4+ T cells from PBMCs cultured with HCoV-OC43 spike peptides, taken after COVID-19 vaccination. Subset denoted: HCoV-OC43 spike overlapping peptide pool stimulation. Here the CDR3 DNA reads TGTGCCAGCAGTTTCCAGACAGGGGCAAATGAAAAACTGTTTTTT. Amino acid sequence: CASSFQTGANEKLFF.